The 19 T cell receptor beta chains below were found in one sample sequenced in a study of T cell repertoires in cytomegalovirus infection. TCRdb passed the reads through MiXCR, listing each CDR3 protein once. The sample holds around 710,000 distinct CDR3 sequences, 29% seen once. No antigen has been assigned to these receptors. The material was cultured CD8+ T cells from PBMCs, obtained from culture after CMV antigen stimulation. The receptors originated from a human donor in good health (CMV status not recorded). Some clones in this sample may be carry-over from other donors' samples.

The chain is built from TRBV6-5 and TRBJ1-5; D is undetermined. Germline CDR1 and CDR2: MNHEY and SVGAGI. This CDR3 comprises 13 residues. V lost 5 bases, J lost 2 bases, and 7 bases lay in between. The CDR3 bases are TGTGCCAGCAGTACTAGTGGCAATCAGCCCCAGCATTTT. This sequence encodes CASSTSGNQPQHF.

The chain recombines TRBV6-8 with TRBJ2-1, with 13 bases identical to TRBD2. The CDR3 is made up of 17 amino acids. Per germline, CDR1 MNHGY and CDR2 SAAAGT. V lost 7 bases to trimming and J lost 13 bases; unmatched junction nucleotides: 19. The DNA for the CDR3 is TGTGCCAGCACCGAGAGACTAGCGGGGGGCAAGGACTACAATCAGTTCTTC. Protein: CASTERLAGGKDYNQFF.

In this sample, this clonotype turned up many times. This chain links TRBV7-8 with TRBJ2-2; D is unresolved. Germline lookup yields CDR1 SGHVS and CDR2 FQNEAQ. V was trimmed by 1 base and J by 7 bases, leaving 16 bases between them. The CDR3 length is 16 residues. CDR3 nucleotides: TGTGCCAGCAGCTTAGGTAGTTCAGAGATCGGCGGGGAGCTGTTTTTT. Encoded protein: CASSLGSSEIGGELFF. Filled out from reference TRBV7-8 and TRBJ2-2, the complete variable domain reads GAGVSQSPRYKVAKRGQDVALRCDPISGHVSLFWYQQALGQGPEFLTYFQNEAQLDKSGLPSDRFFAERPEGSVSTLKIQRTQQEDSAVYLCASSLGSSEIGGELFFGEGSRLTVL.

The rearrangement uses TRBV23-1 and TRBJ2-6, with D unclear. TRBV23-1 is placed among ORFs of uncertain function. The CDR3 consists of 20 residues. V was clipped by 0 bases and J by 0 bases, with 18 bases between them. As DNA, the CDR3 is TGCGCCAGCAGTCAATCAGTCGGCAGGACCTCTTACTCTGGGGCCAACGTCCTGACTTTC. It yields the protein CASSQSVGRTSYSGANVLTF.

The V call is TRBV7-9, the J call TRBJ2-6; 8 bases are shared with TRBD1. Germline CDR1 reads SEHNR; CDR2 reads FQNEAQ (reference sequence). This CDR3 region has 17 residues. Unmatched junction bases numbered 10, after V lost 5 bases and J lost 4 bases. CDR3 in amino acids: CASSTGPDRAGANVLTF. For the CDR3, the DNA is TGTGCCAGCAGCACGGGCCCGGACAGGGCCGGGGCCAACGTCCTGACTTTC.

This clonotype was picked up a small number of times. The rearrangement uses TRBV9 and TRBJ2-3, with 8 bases that match TRBD1. Germline CDR1 and CDR2: SGDLS and YYNGEE. V was clipped by 4 bases and J by 0 bases; unmatched bases: 10. This CDR3 has 17 residues. CDR3 nucleotide sequence: TGTGCCAGCAGCCCCCGACCGGGACAGGATAGCACAGATACGCAGTATTTT. Encoded protein: CASSPRPGQDSTDTQYF.

V gene TRBV5-8 combines with J gene TRBJ2-7; D assignment may be TRBD1 or TRBD2 (5 bases each). This CDR3 contains 15 residues. V dropped 1 base and J dropped 3 bases, with 14 bases sitting between them. Per the germline V gene, CDR1 is SGHTS and CDR2 is YDEGEE. The CDR3 nucleotides read TGTGCCAGCAGCTTGCCGGGGCCATCCCTCTACGAGCAGTACGTC. Its protein is CASSLPGPSLYEQYV.

In its sample, this clonotype was seen many times. The chain's CDR3 is CASRTGPYAPDTQYF. CDR3 coding DNA: TGTGCCAGCAGAACCGGGCCCTACGCGCCAGATACGCAGTATTTT. J is TRBJ2-3 and V is TRBV6-1; D is undetermined. The CDR3 has 15 amino acids. Trimming left V 6 bases short and J 4 bases short, with 17 bases between. The germline V gene encodes CDR1 MNHNS and CDR2 SASEGT.

In its sample, this clonotype was seen a few times. The chain joins TRBV29-1 to TRBJ1-2; no clear D gene. CDR3 length: 13 residues. The V gene's germline CDR1 is SQVTM and CDR2 ANQGSEA. V lost 2 bases and J lost 1, with 8 bases in between. Written as DNA, the CDR3 is TGCAGCGTTGAACGGTCATATAACTATGGCTACACCTTC. It yields the protein CSVERSYNYGYTF.

This clonotype was seen ten or more times. CDR3 nucleotides: TGTGCCAGCAGCTCCCGAGAGGCGGGAGTAGACACTGAAGCTTTCTTT. This gives the protein CASSSREAGVDTEAFF. This chain joins TRBV7-4 and TRBJ1-1; no definite D call. V gave up 4 bases and J gave up 3 bases, with 18 bases separating them. CDR1 and CDR2 (germline): SGHVT, SQSDAQ. This CDR3 spans 16 amino acids.

The V call is TRBV5-6, the J call TRBJ2-4; perhaps TRBD2 as D (6 bases). The V end was cut by 0 bases, the J end by 9 bases, with 16 bases between. The CDR3 covers 15 residues. Per germline, CDR1 SGHDT and CDR2 YYEEEE. CDR3 in amino acids: CASSLAGLVGGIQYF. The CDR3 coding sequence is TGTGCCAGCAGCTTGGCCGGGCTAGTCGGGGGCATTCAGTACTTC.

The chain is built from TRBV20-1 and TRBJ1-2; D is possibly TRBD1 (5 bases). The CDR3 is made up of 11 amino acids. Germline CDR1 reads DFQATT; CDR2 reads SNEGSKA (reference sequence). CDR3: CRPNGGDGYTF. The DNA for the CDR3 is TGCAGGCCAAACGGAGGGGATGGCTACACCTTC.

The CDR3 loop is CATSRDLGGTRPQHF. CDR3 in DNA: TGTGCCACCAGCAGAGATCTCGGGGGTACAAGGCCCCAGCATTTT. The V call is TRBV15, the J call TRBJ1-5; D may be TRBD1 (5 bases). In germline, CDR1 is LNHNV, CDR2 YYDKDF (reference sequence). The CDR3 consists of 15 residues. The V and J ends lost 0 bases and 9 bases respectively, with 15 bases between them.

The chain uses TRBV13 and TRBJ2-2; D call uncertain. The CDR3 contains 12 residues. V dropped 8 bases and J dropped 4 bases, with 8 bases sitting between them. Germline V CDR1 and CDR2: PRHDT, FYEKMQ (reference sequence). The chain's CDR3 is CASLSLTGELFF. CDR3 DNA sequence: TGTGCCAGCCTTTCGCTCACCGGGGAGCTGTTTTTT.

This chain uses TRBV12-3 or TRBV12-4 with TRBJ2-2; TRBD2 might be the D (5 bases). The CDR3 has 14 residues. V was clipped by 6 bases and J by 4 bases, with 12 bases between them. Written as DNA, the CDR3 is TGTGCCAGCAGCAGCGGTATACTCACCGGGGAGCTGTTTTTT. This codes for CASSSGILTGELFF.

This clonotype appeared a few times. The chain recombines TRBV19 with TRBJ1-1; D remains unclear. V lost 6 bases and J lost 2, with 13 bases in between. The length of the CDR3 is 14 residues. The germline gives CDR1 LNHDA, CDR2 SQIVND (reference sequence). The CDR3 reads CASRRSGHNTEAFF. For the CDR3, the DNA is TGTGCCAGTAGACGTAGCGGCCATAACACTGAAGCTTTCTTT.

The genes are TRBV7-9 and TRBJ2-2; a weak D match, TRBD1 (6 bases). Deletions cut 4 bases from V and 6 bases from J, with 12 bases between. Germline assignment: CDR1 SEHNR and CDR2 FQNEAQ (reference sequence). The CDR3 is 14 residues long. CDR3 sequence: CASSSEQGAGELFF. CDR3 sequence (DNA): TGTGCCAGCAGCTCTGAACAGGGTGCCGGGGAGCTGTTTTTT.

Concerning this clonotype itself: A much bigger clone sits one base away, suggesting this may be a read error. The CDR3 loop reads CASSPDFSDTQYF. The CDR3 nucleotides read TGTGCCAGCAGTCCGGACTTCTCAGATACGCAGTATTTT. V and J are TRBV12-3 or TRBV12-4 and TRBJ2-3; a possible D gene is TRBD2 (5 bases). The CDR3 is made up of 13 amino acids. V lost 5 bases to trimming and J lost 4 bases, with 10 bases between them.

The genes are TRBV4-3 and TRBJ2-3, with D perhaps assigned TRBD1 or TRBD2 (6 bases each). The germline V gene has CDR1 LGHNA and CDR2 YSLEER. The CDR3 sequence is 15 residues long. Trimming removed 7 bases from V and 0 bases from J, with 14 bases in between. The CDR3 DNA reads TGCGCCAGCACCCGAGGGGGACTGAGCACAGATACGCAGTATTTT. Protein: CASTRGGLSTDTQYF.